One and the same sample provided the 7 T cell receptor beta chains below, sequenced in a study of CD8 T cells in Susac syndrome. When the RNA was reverse transcribed, random hexamers were used with an input of about 0.5 to 1 ug. A single record per CDR3 protein comes from TCRdb applying MiXCR to the immunoSEQ multiplex PCR reads. The sample consists of 180,000 or so distinct CDR3 sequences, approximately 95% of them appearing once. Sequencing used CD4+ T cells from PBMCs. These receptors were obtained from a human donor in good health.

CDR3 DNA sequence: TGTGCCAGCAGCCAAAACGTCGGACTGACCTACGAGCAGTACTTC. Its protein product is CASSQNVGLTYEQYF. The V and J genes are TRBV7-9 and TRBJ2-7, with D perhaps matching TRBD2 (5 bases). This CDR3 region has 15 residues. Trimming pared 5 bases from V and 2 bases from J, leaving 16 bases between. The germline V gene has CDR1 SEHNR and CDR2 FQNEAQ (reference sequence).

The V gene is TRBV29-1, the J gene TRBJ2-5; D gene uncertain. This CDR3 region has 13 residues. Germline V lookup: CDR1 SQVTM, CDR2 ANQGSEA. V was pared by 0 bases and J by 4 bases, with 9 bases between. CDR3 in amino acids: CSVEDPRLETQYF. CDR3 in DNA: TGCAGCGTTGAAGATCCCCGACTAGAGACCCAGTACTTC.

This chain links TRBV28 with TRBJ1-2, with a tentative D call TRBD1 (5 bases). The CDR3 sequence is 13 residues long. With 4 bases removed from V and 6 bases from J, the gap between germline ends came to 12 bases. Germline values: CDR1 MDHEN, CDR2 SYDVKM. CDR3 in amino acids: CASSWGGVNGYTF. CDR3 DNA: TGTGCCAGCAGTTGGGGGGGAGTGAATGGCTACACCTTC.

V gene TRBV7-9 combines with J gene TRBJ2-7, with 7 bases aligning to TRBD1. Germline trimming cut 1 base from V and 3 bases from J; bases unmatched to any gene: 6. The CDR3 loop spans 15 amino acids. Per germline, CDR1 SEHNR and CDR2 FQNEAQ (reference sequence). CDR3 amino acids: CASSLDRGAGYEQYF. The CDR3 DNA follows: TGTGCCAGCAGCTTAGACAGGGGCGCAGGCTACGAGCAGTACTTC.

The chain has TRBV5-4 and TRBJ2-2, with D perhaps TRBD1 (7 bases). The germline V and J ends were trimmed by 6 bases and 6 bases, with 12 bases remaining between them. Germline V lookup: CDR1 SGHNT, CDR2 YYREEE (reference sequence). The CDR3 sequence is 13 residues long. CDR3 sequence (DNA): TGTGCCAGCAACCTCAGGGGGGCCGGGGAGCTGTTTTTT. Protein: CASNLRGAGELFF.

This chain uses TRBV28 with TRBJ2-3; no reliable D call. The CDR3 has 11 amino acids. Germline V CDR1 and CDR2: MDHEN, SYDVKM. Trimming stripped 6 bases from V and 5 bases from J, with 6 bases between. The chain's CDR3 is CASRHGDTQYF. Here the CDR3 DNA reads TGTGCCAGCAGACACGGAGATACGCAGTATTTT.

V and J are TRBV3-1 and TRBJ2-3; D not certain. The germline V and J ends were trimmed by 0 bases and 4 bases, with 8 bases remaining between them. Germline CDR1 is LGHDT and CDR2 is YNNKEL (reference sequence). CDR3 length: 14 residues. CDR3 sequence reads: CASSQDTGSDTQYF. The DNA for the CDR3 is TGTGCCAGCAGCCAAGATACCGGATCAGATACGCAGTATTTT.